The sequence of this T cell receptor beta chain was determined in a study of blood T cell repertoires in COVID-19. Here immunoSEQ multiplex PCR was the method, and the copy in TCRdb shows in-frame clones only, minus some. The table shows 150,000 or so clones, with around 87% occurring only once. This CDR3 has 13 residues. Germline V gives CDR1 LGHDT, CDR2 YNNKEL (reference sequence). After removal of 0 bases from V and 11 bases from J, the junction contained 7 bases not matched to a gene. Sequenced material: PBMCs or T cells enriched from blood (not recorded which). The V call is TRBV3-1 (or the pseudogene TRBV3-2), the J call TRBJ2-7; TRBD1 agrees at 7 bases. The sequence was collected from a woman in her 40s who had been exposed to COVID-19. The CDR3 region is CASSQDPATGEYF. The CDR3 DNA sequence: TGTGCCAGCAGCCAAGATCCCGCTACAGGGGAGTACTTC.